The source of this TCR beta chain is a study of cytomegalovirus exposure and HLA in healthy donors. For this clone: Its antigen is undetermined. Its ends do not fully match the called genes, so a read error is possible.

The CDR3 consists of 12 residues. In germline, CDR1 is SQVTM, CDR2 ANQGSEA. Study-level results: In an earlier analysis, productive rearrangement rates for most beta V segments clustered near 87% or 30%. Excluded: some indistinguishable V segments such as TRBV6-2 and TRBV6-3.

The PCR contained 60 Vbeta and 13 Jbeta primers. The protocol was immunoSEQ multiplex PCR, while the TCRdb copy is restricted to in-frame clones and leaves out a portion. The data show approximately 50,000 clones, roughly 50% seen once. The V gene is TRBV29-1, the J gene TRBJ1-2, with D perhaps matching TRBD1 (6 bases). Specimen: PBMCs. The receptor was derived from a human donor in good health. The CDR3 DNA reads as TGCAGCGGGACAGACACTTACTATGGCTACCCCTTC. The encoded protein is CSGTDTYYGYPF. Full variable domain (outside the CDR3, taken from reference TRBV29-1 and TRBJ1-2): SAVISQKPSRDICQRGTSLTIQCQVDSQVTMMFWYRQQPGQSLTLIATANQGSEATYESGFVIDKFPISRPNLTFSTLTVSNMSPEDSSIYLCSGTDTYYGYPFGSGTRLTVV.